The 14 T cell receptor beta chains listed next were all sequenced from one sample in a study of regulatory T cells in long-lasting Graves disease. Time point noted: newly diagnosed GD, antithyroid drugs for less than 3 months. The TCR library was made from RNA extracted from PBMCs. Libraries of TCR beta came from iRepertoire HTBI primers plus Arm-PCR of CDR3 regions. MiXCR was run by TCRdb on the multiplex PCR reads, yielding one entry per CDR3 protein. The table shows 500,000 or so distinct CDR3 sequences, with about 16% occurring only once. This same sample was also taken into another study, of T cells in Graves' hyperthyroidism and ophthalmopathy.

The input for sequencing was peripheral blood mononuclear cells (PBMCs), taken at new diagnosis, from a patient treated with antithyroid drugs. The receptor set was obtained from a woman aged 35-60 years with Graves disease.

This clonotype was found a few times. This chain connects TRBV14 to TRBJ1-4, with D possibly being TRBD1 (5 bases). Deletions cut 0 bases from V and 0 bases from J, with 29 bases between. This CDR3 spans 23 amino acids. Germline V lookup: CDR1 SGHDN, CDR2 FVKESK. CDR3 DNA sequence: TGTGCCAGCAGCCAAGATAAGTATCCGACAACCACCTTTACGGGGGCAACTAATGAAAAACTGTTTTTT. Translation: CASSQDKYPTTTFTGATNEKLFF.

The CDR3 DNA follows: TGCGCCAGCAGCCAAGGGGGGGAGGCGCAGTATTTT. This gives the protein CASSQGGEAQYF. The chain is built from TRBV4-1 and TRBJ2-3, with D possibly matching TRBD2 (6 bases). The CDR3 has 12 amino acids. V was shortened by 1 base and J by 10 bases, with 9 bases between the two germline ends. CDR1 is MGHRA and CDR2 is YSYEKL in the germline V gene.

The J gene is TRBJ2-2, the V gene TRBV11-3; possibly TRBD2 for D (5 bases). Germline values: CDR1 SGHNT, CDR2 YENEEA. Trimming cost V 7 bases and J 4 bases, with 16 bases left between them. The CDR3 consists of 15 residues. The CDR3: CASTLRNEGTGELFF. In nucleotides, the CDR3 is TGTGCCAGCACCCTCCGCAATGAGGGCACCGGGGAGCTGTTTTTT.

This clonotype was picked up a small number of times. The V call is TRBV15, the J call TRBJ1-1; no clear D gene. The CDR3 has 16 amino acids. The V and J ends lost 0 bases and 3 bases respectively, with 14 bases between them. Per germline, CDR1 LNHNV and CDR2 YYDKDF (reference sequence). In DNA form, the CDR3 reads TGTGCCACCAGCAGAGATCCCATAAGCGGGTACACTGAAGCTTTCTTT. Its protein product is CATSRDPISGYTEAFF. Full variable domain (rest looked up from reference TRBV15 and TRBJ1-1): DAMVIQNPRYQVTQFGKPVTLSCSQTLNHNVMYWYQQKSSQAPKLLFHYYDKDFNNEADTPDNFQSRRPNTSFCFLDIRSPGLGDTAMYLCATSRDPISGYTEAFFGQGTRLTVV.

V usage is TRBV10-3 and J usage is TRBJ2-7, with D perhaps assigned TRBD1 or TRBD2 (5 bases each). Germline CDR1 reads ENHRY; CDR2 reads SYGVKD. CDR3 length: 13 amino acids. Trimming took off 4 bases at V and 3 bases at J, with 10 bases between the two ends. CDR3 sequence reads: CAISGSGRYEQYF. The CDR3 coding sequence is TGTGCCATCAGTGGCTCGGGGCGCTACGAGCAGTACTTC.

This clonotype occurred many times. The chain links TRBV20-1 to TRBJ2-5; TRBD2 is a possible D gene (6 bases). Germline-derived CDR1 and CDR2 are DFQATT and SNEGSKA (reference sequence). The V gene lost 6 bases and the J gene lost 3 bases, with 14 bases spanning the gap. The CDR3 is made up of 13 amino acids. CDR3 amino acids: CSALRDFKETQYF. The DNA for the CDR3 is TGCAGTGCCCTCCGGGACTTTAAAGAGACCCAGTACTTC.

As for this clonotype: Germline and junction disagree at one end, which may indicate a read error. The V and J genes are TRBV6-2 or TRBV6-3 and TRBJ2-3; 7 positions match TRBD2. The V gene's germline CDR1 is MNHEY and CDR2 SVGEGT. This CDR3 has 16 amino acids. The CDR3 protein is CAGSYSVGGYTDTQYF. The CDR3 DNA reads as TGTGCCGGCAGTTACTCGGTCGGGGGGTACACAGATACGCAGTATTTT.

This clonotype was detected a few times. V gene TRBV6-2 or TRBV6-3 combines with J gene TRBJ2-7; D is ambiguous. Germline V lookup: CDR1 MNHEY, CDR2 SVGEGT. V was trimmed by 0 bases and J by 0 bases, leaving 15 bases between them. The CDR3 is 17 residues long. Here the CDR3 reads CASSYSIRRFSSYEQYF. CDR3 DNA sequence: TGTGCCAGCAGTTACTCGATCCGCCGCTTTAGCTCCTACGAGCAGTACTTC.

At least ten counts were recorded for this clonotype. CDR3 nucleotide sequence: TGTGCCAGCAAGGGACAGGGTTTGGGGAACACTGAAGCTTTCTTT. Translated, it gives CASKGQGLGNTEAFF. The chain recombines TRBV6-1 with TRBJ1-1; 9 bases align to TRBD1. V dropped 7 bases and J dropped 1; count of bases not matched to a gene: 7. This CDR3 spans 15 amino acids. Per germline, CDR1 MNHNS and CDR2 SASEGT.

This clonotype was seen ten or more times. The rearrangement joins TRBV5-1 to TRBJ2-3; D is undetermined. In germline, CDR1 is SGHRS, CDR2 YFSETQ. The V end lost 2 bases, the J end lost 0 bases, and 7 bases lay between the germline ends. The length of the CDR3 is 14 residues. The CDR3 loop reads CASSFRASTDTQYF. For the CDR3, the DNA is TGCGCCAGCAGCTTCCGGGCTAGCACAGATACGCAGTATTTT.

The chain employs TRBV19 and TRBJ2-7; 7 bases line up with TRBD1. The CDR3 runs 15 residues. V gave up 5 bases and J gave up 2 bases; unmatched junction bases: 9. From germline, CDR1 is LNHDA and CDR2 SQIVND (reference sequence). CDR3 residues: CASSARDSATYEQYF. The CDR3 nucleotides are TGTGCCAGTAGTGCCCGGGACAGTGCGACCTACGAGCAGTACTTC.

This chain connects TRBV10-2 to TRBJ2-3; 12 bases map to TRBD1. Per the germline V gene, CDR1 is WSHSY and CDR2 is SAAADI. The CDR3 contains 18 residues. Trimming removed 4 bases from V and 1 base from J; junction bases left unmatched: 9. The CDR3 loop is CASSGAGTGGQGTDTQYF. CDR3 DNA: TGCGCCAGCAGTGGGGCCGGGACAGGGGGCCAAGGCACAGATACGCAGTATTTT.

The rearrangement uses TRBV12-5 and TRBJ2-3, with TRBD1 identical over 9 bases. Unmatched junction bases numbered 2, after V lost 4 bases and J lost 0 bases. Per germline, CDR1 LGHNT and CDR2 FRNRAP. This CDR3 contains 15 residues. The CDR3: CASGSGQGSTDTQYF. The CDR3 nucleotides read TGTGCTAGTGGTTCGGGACAGGGTAGCACAGATACGCAGTATTTT. The full variable domain, in which reference TRBV12-5 and TRBJ2-3 provide the parts outside the CDR3, is DARVTQTPRHKVTEMGQEVTMRCQPILGHNTVFWYRQTMMQGLELLAYFRNRAPLDDSGMPKDRFSAEMPDATLATLKIQPSEPRDSAVYFCASGSGQGSTDTQYFGPGTRLTVL.

The V gene is TRBV19, the J gene TRBJ2-4; 8 bases line up with TRBD1. V trimming: 5 bases; J trimming: 6 bases; junction bases outside the gene matches: 3. Germline CDR1 LNHDA, CDR2 SQIVND (reference sequence). CDR3 length: 13 residues. The CDR3: CASSGQGRNIQYF. The CDR3 region has the DNA TGTGCCAGTAGTGGACAGGGTCGAAACATTCAGTACTTC.